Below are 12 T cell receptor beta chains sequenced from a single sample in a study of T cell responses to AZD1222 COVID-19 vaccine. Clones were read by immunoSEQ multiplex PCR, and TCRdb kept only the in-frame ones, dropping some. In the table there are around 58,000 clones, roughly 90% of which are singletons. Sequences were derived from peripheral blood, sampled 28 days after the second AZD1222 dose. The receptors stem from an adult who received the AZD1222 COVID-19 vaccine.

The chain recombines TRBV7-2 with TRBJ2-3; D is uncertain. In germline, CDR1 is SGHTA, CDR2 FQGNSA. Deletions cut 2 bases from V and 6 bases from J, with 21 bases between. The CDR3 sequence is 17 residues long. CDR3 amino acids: CASSLSSFGSFSDTQYF. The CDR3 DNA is TGTGCCAGCAGCTTATCATCTTTCGGTTCGTTCTCTGATACGCAGTATTTT.

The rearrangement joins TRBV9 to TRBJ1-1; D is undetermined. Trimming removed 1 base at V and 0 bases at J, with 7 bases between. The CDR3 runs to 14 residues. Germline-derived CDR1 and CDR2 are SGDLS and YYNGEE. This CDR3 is CASSVLGMNTEAFF. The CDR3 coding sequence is TGTGCCAGCAGCGTACTGGGGATGAACACTGAAGCTTTCTTT. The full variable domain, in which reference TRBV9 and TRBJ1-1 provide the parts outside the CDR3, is DSGVTQTPKHLITATGQRVTLRCSPRSGDLSVYWYQQSLDQGLQFLIQYYNGEERAKGNILERFSAQQFPDLHSELNLSSLELGDSALYFCASSVLGMNTEAFFGQGTRLTVV.

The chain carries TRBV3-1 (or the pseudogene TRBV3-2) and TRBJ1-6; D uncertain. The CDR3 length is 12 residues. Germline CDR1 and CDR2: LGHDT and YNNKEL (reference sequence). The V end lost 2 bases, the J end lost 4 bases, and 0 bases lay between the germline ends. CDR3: CASSQYNSPLHF. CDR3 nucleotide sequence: TGTGCCAGCAGCCAATATAATTCACCCCTCCACTTT.

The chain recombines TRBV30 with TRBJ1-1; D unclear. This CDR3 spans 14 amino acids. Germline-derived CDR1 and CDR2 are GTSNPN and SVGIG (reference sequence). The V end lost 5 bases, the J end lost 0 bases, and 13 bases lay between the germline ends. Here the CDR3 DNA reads TGTGCCTGGGTCCGAGTGGGCTTGAACACTGAAGCTTTCTTT. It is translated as CAWVRVGLNTEAFF.

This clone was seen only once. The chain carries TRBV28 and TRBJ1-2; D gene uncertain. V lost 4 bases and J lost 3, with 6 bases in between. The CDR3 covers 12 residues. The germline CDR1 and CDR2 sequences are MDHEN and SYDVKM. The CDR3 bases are TGTGCCAGCAGTTCCGACCACTATGGCTACACCTTC. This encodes CASSSDHYGYTF.

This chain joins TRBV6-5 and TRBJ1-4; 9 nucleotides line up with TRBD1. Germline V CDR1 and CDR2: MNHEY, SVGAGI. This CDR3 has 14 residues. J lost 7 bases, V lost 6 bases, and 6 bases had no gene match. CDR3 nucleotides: TGTGCCAGCAGCCCGGGACAGGGAGTTGAAAAACTGTTTTTT. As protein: CASSPGQGVEKLFF.

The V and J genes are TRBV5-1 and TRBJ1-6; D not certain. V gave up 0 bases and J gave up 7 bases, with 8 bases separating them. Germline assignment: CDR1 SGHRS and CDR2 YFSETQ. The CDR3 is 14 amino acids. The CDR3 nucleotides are TGCGCCAGCAGCTTGGGCAGCAACAATTCACCCCTCCACTTT. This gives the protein CASSLGSNNSPLHF.

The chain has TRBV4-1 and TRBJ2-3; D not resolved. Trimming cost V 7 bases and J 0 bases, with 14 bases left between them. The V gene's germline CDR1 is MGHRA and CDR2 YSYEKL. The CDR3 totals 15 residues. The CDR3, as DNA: TGCGCCAGCACCAAAACAGAGCAAAGCACAGATACGCAGTATTTT. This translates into CASTKTEQSTDTQYF.

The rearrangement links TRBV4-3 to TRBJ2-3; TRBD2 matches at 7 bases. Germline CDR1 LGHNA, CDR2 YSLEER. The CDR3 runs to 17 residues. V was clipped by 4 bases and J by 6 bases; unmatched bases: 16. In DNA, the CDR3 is TGCGCCAGCAGCCGAGAGGCGGGTGGCGGGAGTGCCGATACGCAGTATTTT. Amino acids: CASSREAGGGSADTQYF.

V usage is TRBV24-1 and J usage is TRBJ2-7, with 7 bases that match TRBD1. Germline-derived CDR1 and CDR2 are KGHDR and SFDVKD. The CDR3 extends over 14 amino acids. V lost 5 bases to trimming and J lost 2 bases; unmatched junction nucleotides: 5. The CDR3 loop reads CATSATGETYEQYF. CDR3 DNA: TGTGCCACCAGTGCCACAGGGGAGACCTACGAGCAGTACTTC.

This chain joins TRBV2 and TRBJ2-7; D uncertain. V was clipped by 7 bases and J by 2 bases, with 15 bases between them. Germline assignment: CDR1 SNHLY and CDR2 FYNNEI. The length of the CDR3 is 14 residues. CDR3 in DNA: TGTGCCAGCACCGACGATCTTAGAACCTACGAGCAGTACTTC. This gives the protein CASTDDLRTYEQYF.

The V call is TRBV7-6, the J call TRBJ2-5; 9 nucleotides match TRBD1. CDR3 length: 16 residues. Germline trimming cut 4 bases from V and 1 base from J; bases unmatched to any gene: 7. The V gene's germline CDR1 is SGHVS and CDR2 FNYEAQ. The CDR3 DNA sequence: TGTGCCAGCAGCTCCCGGGACAGGGACATCCAAGAGACCCAGTACTTC. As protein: CASSSRDRDIQETQYF. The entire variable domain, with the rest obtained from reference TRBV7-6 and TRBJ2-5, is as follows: GAGVSQSPRYKVTKRGQDVALRCDPISGHVSLYWYRQALGQGPEFLTYFNYEAQQDKSGLPNDRFSAERPEGSISTLTIQRTEQRDSAMYRCASSSRDRDIQETQYFGPGTRLLVL.